The next 3 T cell receptor beta chains were all read from a single sample in a study of T and B cells in COVID-19 patients. From blood, roughly 220-550 ng of genomic DNA served as TRB template. BIOMED2 TRB-A/B primer pools were used in multiplex TRB PCR. TCRdb re-called the multiplex PCR reads with MiXCR, one entry per CDR3 protein. The data contain thousands of distinct CDR3 sequences, 25% to 30% of them singletons. Specimen: blood. All receptors come from a human donor with active COVID-19.

The V call is TRBV27, the J call TRBJ2-7; TRBD2 agrees at 9 bases. This CDR3 contains 17 residues. CDR1 and CDR2 from the germline V gene are MNHEY and SMNVEV (reference sequence). J gave up 4 bases and V 6 bases, and 16 bases lay outside the gene matches. The CDR3 spells CASSLGGLARGQYEQYF. Here the CDR3 DNA reads TGTGCCAGCAGCTTAGGCGGACTAGCGAGAGGCCAATACGAGCAGTACTTC.

This rearrangement joins TRBV30 to TRBJ2-5; 7 bases fit TRBD2. CDR3 length: 14 residues. V gave up 4 bases and J gave up 4 bases; unmatched junction bases: 9. Germline CDR1 is GTSNPN and CDR2 is SVGIG (reference sequence). CDR3 amino acids: CAWMGGEMVETQYF. The DNA of the CDR3 is TGTGCCTGGATGGGGGGGGAGATGGTAGAGACCCAGTACTTC. The full variable domain, rest sourced from reference TRBV30 and TRBJ2-5, is SQTIHQWPATLVQPVGSPLSLECTVEGTSNPNLYWYRQAAGRGLQLLFYSVGIGQISSEVPQNLSASRPQDRQFILSSKKLLLSDSGFYLCAWMGGEMVETQYFGPGTRLLVL.

V gene TRBV20-1 combines with J gene TRBJ1-4, with D unclear. The ends were cut back, 4 bases at V and 0 bases at J, with 9 bases in the middle. CDR1 is DFQATT and CDR2 is SNEGSKA in the germline V gene (reference sequence). This CDR3 comprises 14 residues. The CDR3 region is CSAIRTSTNEKLFF. DNA for the CDR3: TGCAGTGCTATTCGGACTTCAACTAATGAAAAACTGTTTTTT.